This T cell receptor (beta chain) was captured by sequencing in a study of blood T cell repertoires in COVID-19. Generated by immunoSEQ multiplex PCR, the TCRdb table keeps only in-frame clones and is missing some. The sample lists around 70,000 clones, 65% to 90% seen once, with under 7% in the top ten. Losses at the gene ends were 6 bases for V and 1 base for J; bases not matched to a gene: 12. From germline, CDR1 is LNHDA and CDR2 SQIVND (reference sequence). CDR3 length equals 17 residues. This chain links TRBV19 with TRBJ1-1; 9 nucleotides line up with TRBD1. Material for sequencing was peripheral blood. The receptor comes from a man between 60 and 75 years old with acute or convalescent COVID-19. The CDR3 reads CASSPIPGQGKNTEAFF. Here the CDR3 DNA reads TGTGCCAGTAGCCCTATCCCGGGACAGGGTAAGAACACTGAAGCTTTCTTT.